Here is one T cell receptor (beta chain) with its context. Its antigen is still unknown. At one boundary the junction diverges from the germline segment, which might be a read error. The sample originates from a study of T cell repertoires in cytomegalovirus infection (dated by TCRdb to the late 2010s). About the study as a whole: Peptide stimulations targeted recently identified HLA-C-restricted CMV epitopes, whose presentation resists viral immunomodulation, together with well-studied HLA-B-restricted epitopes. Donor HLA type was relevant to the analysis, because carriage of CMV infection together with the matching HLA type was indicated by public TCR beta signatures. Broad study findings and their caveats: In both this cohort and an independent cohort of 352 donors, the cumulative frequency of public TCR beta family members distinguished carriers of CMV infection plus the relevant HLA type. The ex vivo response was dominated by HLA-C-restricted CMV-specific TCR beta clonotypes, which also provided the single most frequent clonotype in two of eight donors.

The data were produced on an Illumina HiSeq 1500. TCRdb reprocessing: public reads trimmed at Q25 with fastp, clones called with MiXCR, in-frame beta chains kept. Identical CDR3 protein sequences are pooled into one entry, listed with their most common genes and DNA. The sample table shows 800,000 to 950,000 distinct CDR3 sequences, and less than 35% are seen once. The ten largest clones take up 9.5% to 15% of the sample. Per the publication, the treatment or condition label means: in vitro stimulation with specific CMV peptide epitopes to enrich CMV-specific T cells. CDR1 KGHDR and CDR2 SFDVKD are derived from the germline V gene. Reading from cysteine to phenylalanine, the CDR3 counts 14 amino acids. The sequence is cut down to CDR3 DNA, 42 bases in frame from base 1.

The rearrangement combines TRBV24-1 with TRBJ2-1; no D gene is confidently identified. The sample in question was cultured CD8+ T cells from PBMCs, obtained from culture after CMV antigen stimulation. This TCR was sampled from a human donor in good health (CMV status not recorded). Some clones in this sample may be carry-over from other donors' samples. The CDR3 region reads CVTSASYPYNEQFF. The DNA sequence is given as TGTGTCACCAGTGCGTCGTACCCCTACAATGAGCAGTTCTTC.